Below are 20 T cell receptor beta chains sequenced from a single sample in a study of Graves' ophthalmopathy and Graves' hyperthyroidism. The sequenced template was RNA, covering the TCR beta CDR3 region. A first-round RT-PCR used HTBI primers, followed by a second-round multiplex PCR. In TCRdb, the multiplex PCR reads were re-called with MiXCR into one record per CDR3 protein. The sample gives about 220,000 distinct CDR3 sequences, about 22% of which show up once; around 40% is in the top ten. The specimen was peripheral blood. The source is a woman aged 45-65 years with Graves' ophthalmopathy.

This clonotype was recorded at least ten times. The chain is built from TRBV10-3 and TRBJ2-7, with a weak D call TRBD1 (6 bases). Germline lookup yields CDR1 ENHRY and CDR2 SYGVKD. V lost 7 bases and J lost 1, with 11 bases in between. The CDR3 consists of 13 residues. This CDR3 is CAITQGPSYEQYF. The CDR3 DNA reads TGTGCCATCACGCAGGGGCCATCCTACGAGCAGTACTTC.

This clonotype was observed many times. V is TRBV4-2 and J is TRBJ1-5, with D unresolved. The V and J ends lost 1 base and 4 bases respectively, with 2 bases between them. CDR1 is LGHNA, CDR2 YNFKEQ, per germline. This CDR3 contains 12 residues. CDR3 nucleotides: TGTGCCAGCAGCCAAGCTAATCAGCCCCAGCATTTT. Translating it yields CASSQANQPQHF.

This clonotype was seen a few times. This chain links TRBV28 with TRBJ1-5; D is unclear. The V and J ends lost 8 bases and 3 bases respectively, with 14 bases between them. The germline gives CDR1 MDHEN, CDR2 SYDVKM. The CDR3 is 14 amino acids. CDR3 bases: TGTGCCAGCTCTCCACCCGAACCCAATCAGCCCCAGCATTTT. It codes for CASSPPEPNQPQHF.

This clonotype was counted between two and nine times. V is TRBV4-1 and J is TRBJ2-2; 9 bases line up with TRBD1. Germline CDR1 is MGHRA and CDR2 is YSYEKL. With V trimmed by 6 bases and J by 1 base, 0 bases remained unmatched. The CDR3 sequence is 14 residues long. The CDR3 loop reads CASRTGGNTGELFF. In nucleotides, the CDR3 is TGCGCCAGCAGGACAGGGGGGAACACCGGGGAGCTGTTTTTT.

The chain is built from TRBV5-5 and TRBJ2-5, with no clear D. Per germline, CDR1 SGHKS and CDR2 YYEKEE (reference sequence). The CDR3 consists of 14 residues. V was pared by 1 base and J by 3 bases, with 10 bases between. The CDR3 DNA reads TGTGCCAGCAGCTTGTATACAACAGAAGAGACCCAGTACTTC. This sequence encodes CASSLYTTEETQYF.

The rearrangement uses TRBV20-1 and TRBJ1-5; D might be TRBD1 (6 bases). V was shortened by 3 bases and J by 3 bases, with 12 bases between the two germline ends. This CDR3 comprises 14 residues. Per germline, CDR1 DFQATT and CDR2 SNEGSKA (reference sequence). The CDR3 loop is CSARGRTDNQPQHF. The CDR3 DNA reads TGCAGTGCTAGGGGCCGGACAGACAATCAGCCCCAGCATTTT.

As regards this clonotype: This clone may be a read error of a much larger clone one base away. The V call is TRBV6-5, the J call TRBJ1-5, with D tentatively TRBD1 (5 bases). Per germline, CDR1 MNHEY and CDR2 SVGAGI. CDR3 size: 16 residues. The V end lost 3 bases, the J end lost 3 bases, and 15 bases lay between the germline ends. The CDR3 nucleotides read TGTGCCAGCAGTTATGCCAGCGCGACAGACAATCAGCCCCAGCATTTT. It yields the protein CASSYASATDNQPQHF.

Concerning this clonotype itself: A junction boundary mismatches the germline segment, possibly from a read error. J is TRBJ2-2 and V is TRBV5-1, with TRBD2 matching over 10 bases. The V gene's germline CDR1 is SGHRS and CDR2 YFSETQ. The CDR3 totals 17 residues. The CDR3 protein is CASSWGLAGANTGELFF. The CDR3, as DNA: TGCGCCAGCAGCTGGGGGCTAGCGGGGGCGAACACCGGGGAGCTGTTCTTT. Full variable domain (rest looked up from reference TRBV5-1 and TRBJ2-2): KAGVTQTPRYLIKTRGQQVTLSCSPISGHRSVSWYQQTPGQGLQFLFEYFSETQRNKGNFPGRFSGRQFSNSRSEMNVSTLELGDSALYLCASSWGLAGANTGELFFGEGSRLTVL.

The chain couples TRBV20-1 to TRBJ1-1, with D possibly matching TRBD1 (5 bases). This CDR3 has 15 residues. CDR1 is DFQATT, CDR2 SNEGSKA, per germline (reference sequence). V lost 3 bases to trimming and J lost 5 bases, with 19 bases between them. CDR3 in DNA: TGCAGTGCTAGGCCACCCCGGGGGGGGAATACTGAAGCTTTCTTT. It codes for CSARPPRGGNTEAFF.

This chain uses TRBV5-6 with TRBJ1-1; 7 bases agree with TRBD1. Germline V CDR1 and CDR2: SGHDT, YYEEEE. This CDR3 has 15 residues. V shed 4 bases and J 1 base; nucleotides not matched to a gene: 7. CDR3 sequence reads: CASSRRTGTNTEAFF. CDR3 DNA: TGTGCCAGCAGCAGAAGGACAGGAACGAACACTGAAGCTTTCTTT. Full variable domain (rest looked up from reference TRBV5-6 and TRBJ1-1): DAGVTQSPTHLIKTRGQQVTLRCSPKSGHDTVSWYQQALGQGPQFIFQYYEEEERQRGNFPDRFSGHQFPNYSSELNVNALLLGDSALYLCASSRRTGTNTEAFFGQGTRLTVV.

This clonotype was counted a single time. This chain joins TRBV28 and TRBJ2-7, with D possibly being TRBD2 (6 bases). Matching the DNA end better, TRBJ2-5 makes the J call doubtful. The CDR3 length is 15 residues. From germline, CDR1 is MDHEN and CDR2 SYDVKM. DNA for the CDR3: TGTGCCAGCAGTACTTCTAGCGCGCATTGGAAGACCCAGTACTTC. Protein sequence: CASSTSSAHWKTQYF.

This clonotype was recorded many times. The chain combines TRBV6-1 with TRBJ2-7; D is undetermined. Germline CDR1 MNHNS, CDR2 SASEGT. V lost 3 bases to trimming and J lost 0 bases, with 15 bases between them. This CDR3 is 16 amino acids long. The CDR3 region is CASSDPGRLSSYEQYF. The CDR3, as DNA: TGTGCCAGCAGTGACCCCGGACGGTTGAGCTCCTACGAGCAGTACTTC.

The V gene is TRBV9, the J gene TRBJ2-2, with D uncertain. Trimming took 0 bases from V and 7 from J, leaving 4 bases between them. Germline loops: CDR1 SGDLS, CDR2 YYNGEE. The CDR3 sequence is 12 residues long. The CDR3 loop reads CASSVANGELFF. CDR3 DNA sequence: TGTGCCAGCAGCGTAGCTAACGGGGAGCTGTTTTTT.

This clonotype has a single count. The chain recombines TRBV20-1 with TRBJ2-5; D perhaps matches TRBD1 (8 bases). V lost 6 bases and J lost 7, with 15 bases in between. Germline-derived CDR1 and CDR2 are DFQATT and SNEGSKA (reference sequence). There are 12 residues in the CDR3. The CDR3: CSADTGGGTQYF. Written as DNA, the CDR3 is TGCAGTGCAGACACAGGGGGGGGGACCCAGTACTTC.

The chain recombines TRBV28 with TRBJ2-7, with TRBD1 matching over 11 bases. Germline V lookup: CDR1 MDHEN, CDR2 SYDVKM. The CDR3 extends over 18 amino acids. The junction had 12 bases not matched to a gene; V was cut back by 5 bases and J by 0 bases. The chain's CDR3 is CASSGTGGPSGISYEQYF. The DNA of the CDR3 is TGTGCCAGCAGTGGGACAGGGGGTCCTAGCGGGATCTCCTACGAGCAGTACTTC.

The gene calls are TRBV3-1 and TRBJ2-7, with D possibly called TRBD1 or TRBD2 (5 bases each). The CDR3 totals 13 residues. Germline CDR1 LGHDT, CDR2 YNNKEL (reference sequence). The V end was cut by 5 bases, the J end by 3 bases, with 11 bases between. Here the CDR3 reads CASSDRDHYEQYF. Written as DNA, the CDR3 is TGTGCCAGCAGCGATCGGGACCACTACGAGCAGTACTTC.

V is TRBV2 and J is TRBJ2-7; D unclear. Trimming took off 3 bases at V and 5 bases at J, with 14 bases between the two ends. The CDR3 is 14 residues long. Germline CDR1 reads SNHLY; CDR2 reads FYNNEI. The CDR3 bases are TGTGCCAGCAGTGACTGGGATGGTAGGGACGAGCAGTACTTC. Translated: CASSDWDGRDEQYF.

The genes are TRBV28 and TRBJ1-3; D ambiguous. Trimming cost V 4 bases and J 3 bases, with 4 bases left between them. CDR1 is MDHEN, CDR2 SYDVKM, per germline. The CDR3 sequence is 12 residues long. The CDR3 sequence is CASSSVGNTIYF. The CDR3 bases are TGTGCCAGCAGTTCGGTTGGAAACACCATATATTTT.

This clonotype was observed many times. The V call is TRBV24-1, the J call TRBJ1-5, with 10 bases aligning to TRBD1. The CDR3 is made up of 18 amino acids. The V segment lost 0 bases and the J segment 7 bases; nucleotides outside the gene matches: 11. Germline V gene lookup returns CDR1 KGHDR and CDR2 SFDVKD. CDR3 residues: CATSDLPSGTGVEQPQHF. The DNA of the CDR3 is TGTGCCACCAGTGATTTGCCCTCCGGGACAGGGGTAGAGCAGCCCCAGCATTTT.

The rearrangement uses TRBV18 and TRBJ2-5; D remains ambiguous. The germline V and J ends were trimmed by 0 bases and 5 bases, with 13 bases remaining between them. Per the germline V gene, CDR1 is KGHSH and CDR2 is LQKENI. CDR3 length equals 15 residues. This CDR3 reads CASSPPIGSQETQYF. CDR3 in DNA: TGTGCCAGCTCACCACCGATTGGCTCTCAGGAGACCCAGTACTTC.